The TCR beta chain described here comes from a study of cytomegalovirus exposure and HLA in healthy donors. Findings of the study overall: Across donors, presence/absence analyses took sequencing depth to be roughly uniform. Differences between HLA loci emerged in a later analysis of TCR association rates, with DRB1 most and HLA-C fewest.

V was clipped by 1 base and J by 8 bases, with 6 bases between them. The length of the CDR3 is 11 residues. Germline V gene data show CDR1 as SGHRS and CDR2 as YFSETQ. PCR was performed using 60 Vbeta and 13 Jbeta primers. Using immunoSEQ multiplex PCR, the repertoire was profiled, and TCRdb retains in-frame clones only, with some absent. The table has 85,000 to 100,000 clones, roughly 80% seen once; the top ten hold roughly 1.1%. Note on this clone: What it binds is unknown.

J is TRBJ1-1 and V is TRBV5-1; D gene uncertain. The sequence derives from a girl aged 2 to 9 in good health and CMV-seropositive. The sample consisted of PBMCs. CDR3 residues: CASSLYGEAFF. The CDR3 DNA sequence: TGCGCCAGCAGCTTGTACGGGGAAGCTTTCTTT.